A selection of T cell receptor beta chains follows, all from one sample in a study of blood T cell repertoires in COVID-19. Only in-frame clones appear in the TCRdb table, and some are missing; sequencing was by immunoSEQ multiplex PCR. The repertoire holds approximately 100,000 clones, with around 80% as singletons. Sample: peripheral blood. The receptor source for this set is a man in his 70s with active or convalescent COVID-19. Each CDR3 is given with its conserved first and last residue. The order of the fields is CDR3 length, clone size, J gene, D gene, V gene, CDR3 protein, CDR3 DNA. D genes are given only for firm matches. Not every row has a clone size; where given, it reads once, few, many or a size class.

len: 16
abundance: .
j_gene: TRBJ1-2
d_gene: .
v_gene: TRBV11-2
CDR3aa: CASSLDRGHSNYGYTF
CDR3nt: TGTGCCAGCAGCTTAGATCGAGGACACAGTAACTATGGCTACACCTTC

len: 15
abundance: .
j_gene: TRBJ2-7
d_gene: .
v_gene: TRBV5-1
CDR3aa: CASSLGQVGRYEQYF
CDR3nt: TGCGCCAGCAGCTTGGGACAGGTAGGGCGCTACGAGCAGTACTTC

len: 16
abundance: .
j_gene: TRBJ1-1
d_gene: TRBD1
v_gene: TRBV6-6
CDR3aa: CASRDLRQGLNTEAFF
CDR3nt: TGTGCCAGCAGGGACCTCCGACAGGGACTGAACACTGAAGCTTTCTTT

len: 17
abundance: .
j_gene: TRBJ2-2
d_gene: .
v_gene: TRBV9
CDR3aa: CASSVLGMQGNTGELFF
CDR3nt: TGTGCCAGCAGCGTACTTGGGATGCAGGGGAACACCGGGGAGCTGTTTTTT

len: 13
abundance: .
j_gene: TRBJ2-1
d_gene: .
v_gene: TRBV14
CDR3aa: CASSQDLGGEQFF
CDR3nt: TGTGCCAGCAGCCAAGATTTAGGGGGAGAGCAGTTCTTC

len: 14
abundance: .
j_gene: TRBJ2-7
d_gene: .
v_gene: TRBV6-5
CDR3aa: CASSYSRDRYEQYF
CDR3nt: TGTGCCAGCAGTTACTCCCGAGATCGCTACGAGCAGTACTTC

len: 15
abundance: once
j_gene: TRBJ2-1
d_gene: TRBD2
v_gene: TRBV2
CDR3aa: CASSRLAGEYNEQFF
CDR3nt: TGTGCCAGCAGCCGACTAGCGGGGGAGTACAATGAGCAGTTCTTC

len: 15
abundance: .
j_gene: TRBJ1-4
d_gene: TRBD1
v_gene: TRBV11-2
CDR3aa: CASSKQGATNEKLFF
CDR3nt: TGTGCCAGCAGCAAACAGGGGGCAACTAATGAAAAACTGTTTTTT

len: 15
abundance: .
j_gene: TRBJ1-4
d_gene: .
v_gene: TRBV5-5
CDR3aa: CASSPGDTTNEKLFF
CDR3nt: TGTGCCAGCAGCCCCGGGGACACGACTAATGAAAAACTGTTTTTT

len: 16
abundance: .
j_gene: TRBJ1-6
d_gene: .
v_gene: TRBV2
CDR3aa: CASSDGRNSYNSPLHF
CDR3nt: TGTGCCAGCAGTGATGGCAGAAACTCCTATAATTCACCCCTCCACTTT

len: 14
abundance: .
j_gene: TRBJ2-2
d_gene: .
v_gene: TRBV27
CDR3aa: CASSFLWNTGELFF
CDR3nt: TGTGCCAGCAGTTTCTTGTGGAACACCGGGGAGCTGTTTTTT

len: 11
abundance: .
j_gene: TRBJ2-1
d_gene: TRBD2
v_gene: TRBV6-5
CDR3aa: CAIGGGNEQFF
CDR3nt: TGTGCCATCGGGGGGGGCAATGAGCAGTTCTTC